This is a list of T cell receptor beta chains from one sample in a study of glioma-infiltrating T cells. Via MiXCR, TCRdb re-called the multiplex PCR reads, giving one row per CDR3 protein. The top ten clones hold approximately 12% of a sample with about 410,000 distinct CDR3 sequences, 41% of them seen once. The specimen was glioma tissue, nonneoplastic brain tissue, or PBMCs (not recorded which). All receptors come from a human donor with low-grade glioma or glioblastoma, undergoing nonglioma brain surgery, or in good health (not recorded which). The CDR3 runs from the conserved cysteine through the conserved F or W. A D gene is named only where the DNA matches it firmly. A row's size may be missing; if present it is once, few, many or a size class.

V gene	clone size	J gene	D gene	CDR3 protein	CDR3 DNA
TRBV6-1	.	TRBJ2-3	TRBD2	CASSEARTSGNIDTQYF	TGTGCCAGCAGTGAAGCGCGGACTAGCGGGAATATAGATACGCAGTATTTT
TRBV7-9	many	TRBJ2-7	.	CASTPTASYEQYF	TGTGCCAGCACTCCGACAGCTTCCTACGAGCAGTACTTC
TRBV7-9	few	TRBJ1-2	.	CASSLGFGNGYTF	TGTGCCAGCAGCTTAGGCTTCGGCAACGGCTACACCTTC
TRBV5-1	.	TRBJ2-3	TRBD2	CASSPPSGRSTDTQYF	TGCGCCAGCAGCCCCCCTAGCGGGAGAAGCACAGATACGCAGTATTTT
TRBV28	few	TRBJ1-4	.	CASSSWGGTNEKLFF	TGTGCCAGCAGCTCCTGGGGGGGCACTAATGAAAAACTGTTTTTT
TRBV4-2	few	TRBJ2-5	.	CASSQESVGISQETQYF	TGTGCCAGCAGCCAAGAGTCGGTCGGGATAAGCCAAGAGACCCAGTACTTC
TRBV4-1	.	TRBJ2-7	.	CASSQGPGHGFDEQYF	TGCGCCAGCAGCCAAGGACCGGGACATGGGTTCGACGAGCAGTACTTC
TRBV27	.	TRBJ2-7	.	CASSPASVGYHYKQYF	TGTGCCAGCAGTCCCGCCTCGGTTGGCTACCACTACAAGCAGTACTTC
TRBV19	.	TRBJ2-1	TRBD2	CASSDGLADNEQFF	TGTGCCAGTAGCGATGGACTAGCGGACAATGAGCAGTTCTTC
TRBV28	few	TRBJ2-5	TRBD1	CASSSTGPKTQYF	TGTGCCAGCAGTTCGACAGGGCCTAAGACCCAGTACTTC
TRBV12-3/TRBV12-4	.	TRBJ1-5	.	CANSLSSRGSNQPQHF	TGTGCCAACAGTTTAAGTTCTAGGGGGAGCAATCAGCCCCAGCATTTT
TRBV28	many	TRBJ1-6	.	CASSLMGSSPLHF	TGTGCCAGCAGTTTAATGGGGAGTTCACCCCTCCACTTT
TRBV19	.	TRBJ1-2	.	CASSIGGTSRSNYGYTF	TGTGCCAGTAGTATAGGGGGGACATCGCGCTCTAACTATGGCTACACCTTC
TRBV12-3/TRBV12-4	few	TRBJ2-1	TRBD1	CASSFGQGPYNEQFF	TGTGCCAGCAGTTTTGGACAGGGGCCGTACAATGAGCAGTTCTTC
TRBV19	.	TRBJ2-5	.	CASSTRGSDRETQYF	TGTGCCAGTAGTACGAGGGGTAGCGATCGAGAGACCCAGTACTTC
TRBV20-1	.	TRBJ2-7	.	CSAAIPPASSEQYF	TGCAGTGCTGCAATTCCCCCTGCATCTAGCGAGCAGTACTTC
TRBV6-2/TRBV6-3	many	TRBJ2-7	.	CASSYQHSSSYEQYF	TGTGCCAGCAGTTACCAACATTCAAGCTCCTACGAGCAGTACTTC
TRBV28	.	TRBJ1-2	.	CASSLVPYNYTF	TGTGCCAGCAGTTTGGTACCCTATAACTACACCTTC
TRBV28	many	TRBJ2-7	.	CASSLTGYEQYF	TGTGCCAGCAGTTTAACGGGGTACGAGCAGTACTTC
TRBV27	many	TRBJ1-5	.	CASSMIGVSNQPQHF	TGTGCCAGCAGCATGATCGGGGTTAGCAATCAGCCCCAGCATTTT
TRBV3-1	.	TRBJ2-2	TRBD1	CASSQYRDRATGELFF	TGTGCCAGCAGCCAATATAGGGACAGGGCCACCGGGGAGCTGTTTTTT
TRBV20-1	many	TRBJ1-1	.	CSASNHRADTEAFF	TGCAGTGCTAGTAACCACAGGGCAGACACTGAAGCTTTCTTT
TRBV27	.	TRBJ1-5	TRBD1	CASTRRGGGTGVGQPQHF	TGTGCCAGCACCCGACGCGGAGGCGGGACAGGGGTTGGTCAGCCCCAGCATTTT
TRBV15	.	TRBJ2-7	.	CATSRDGAGSYEQYF	TGTGCCACCAGCAGAGACGGGGCAGGGTCCTACGAGCAGTACTTC
TRBV4-1	.	TRBJ2-7	.	CASSQDWTVNYEQYF	TGCGCCAGCAGCCAAGATTGGACAGTAAACTACGAGCAGTACTTC
TRBV6-6	many	TRBJ1-6	.	CASSYGQNSPLHF	TGTGCCAGCAGTTACGGACAGAATTCACCCCTCCACTTT
TRBV12-3/TRBV12-4	.	TRBJ2-1	TRBD2	CATQYGRPYNEQFF	TGTGCCACCCAGTACGGGAGGCCCTACAATGAGCAGTTCTTC
TRBV6-6	.	TRBJ1-6	.	CASSYRQPNSPLHF	TGTGCCAGCAGTTACCGGCAGCCAAATTCACCCCTCCACTTT
TRBV28	.	TRBJ1-5	TRBD1	CASSLQGAFNQPQHF	TGTGCCAGCAGTCTACAGGGGGCCTTCAATCAGCCCCAGCATTTT
TRBV12-3/TRBV12-4	.	TRBJ1-1	.	CASSFSPTGNTEAFF	TGTGCCAGCAGTTTCTCGCCAACCGGGAACACTGAAGCTTTCTTT
TRBV5-4	.	TRBJ2-3	.	CASRLMGGTDTQYF	TGTGCCAGCAGATTGATGGGGGGCACAGATACGCAGTATTTT
TRBV6-1	.	TRBJ2-2	TRBD2	CASRLLAVNTGELFF	TGTGCCAGCAGACTTCTAGCGGTCAACACCGGGGAGCTGTTTTTT
TRBV7-2	many	TRBJ1-1	.	CASSLLYTEAFF	TGTGCCAGCAGCTTATTGTACACTGAAGCTTTCTTT
TRBV18	.	TRBJ2-5	TRBD1	CASSPRTRGRETQYF	TGTGCCAGCTCACCACGAACCAGGGGGCGAGAGACCCAGTACTTC
TRBV28	few	TRBJ2-7	TRBD1	CASRSAGGYINEQYF	TGTGCCAGCCGTTCGGCAGGGGGCTATATAAATGAGCAGTACTTC
TRBV20-1	many	TRBJ2-1	.	CSARGVRYNEQFF	TGCAGTGCTAGGGGTGTCAGATACAATGAGCAGTTCTTC
TRBV19	.	TRBJ2-1	TRBD1	CASSPRDRAAYNEQFF	TGTGCCAGTAGTCCCCGCGACAGGGCCGCCTACAATGAGCAGTTCTTC
TRBV24-1	.	TRBJ2-1	TRBD1	CATSDLEGAGNEQFF	TGTGCCACCAGTGATTTAGAGGGGGCCGGTAATGAGCAGTTCTTC
TRBV20-1	.	TRBJ2-5	TRBD2	CSAQQGLVQETQYF	TGCAGTGCTCAGCAGGGACTAGTCCAAGAGACCCAGTACTTC
TRBV7-9	.	TRBJ2-3	TRBD1	CASSVSSAGTGNTDTQYF	TGTGCCAGCAGCGTTTCCTCCGCCGGGACAGGAAACACAGATACGCAGTATTTT
TRBV20-1	.	TRBJ2-3	TRBD2	CSARDVSGRGDTQYF	TGCAGTGCTAGAGACGTTAGCGGGAGAGGTGATACGCAGTATTTT
TRBV27	.	TRBJ2-4	.	CASSASSLAKKIQYF	TGTGCCAGCAGCGCTAGCAGCTTAGCCAAAAAAATTCAGTACTTC
TRBV27	many	TRBJ1-5	.	CASSLWGDQPQHF	TGTGCCAGCAGTTTATGGGGAGATCAGCCCCAGCATTTT
TRBV20-1	few	TRBJ2-3	TRBD2	CSARRAGGTDTQYF	TGCAGTGCTAGAAGAGCGGGAGGAACAGATACGCAGTATTTT